The rows below give T cell receptor beta chains drawn from one sample of a study of T cell repertoires in cytomegalovirus infection. TCRdb ran MiXCR on the reads and lists one entry per CDR3 protein. This repertoire shows 150,000 to 200,000 distinct CDR3 sequences, around 15% found once; its top ten account for roughly 27%. Sample: PBMCs. These receptors were obtained from a human donor in good health (CMV status not recorded). Some clones in this sample may be carry-over from other donors' samples. CDR3s include the opening cysteine and the closing phenylalanine or tryptophan. The D gene is left open where the match is weak. Clone sizes are given selectively: once, few, many, or a class where the clone is expanded.

cdr3_nt cdr3_aa cdr3_length v_call clone_size j_call d_call
TGTGCCAGCAGTCCAACAGGGACCAATTCACCCCTCCACTTT CASSPTGTNSPLHF 14 TRBV27 many TRBJ1-6 -
TGTGCCAGCAGCCCCCCGGGACAGGGTGAGACCCAGTACTTC CASSPPGQGETQYF 14 TRBV28 many TRBJ2-5 TRBD1
TGTGCCAGCTCACCTACCCCTCCCGGGACGGTAAACATTCAGTACTTC CASSPTPPGTVNIQYF 16 TRBV18 - TRBJ2-4 -
TGTGCCAGCAGTTTACCCGGGACAGGGGTCTATGAGCAGTTCTTC CASSLPGTGVYEQFF 15 TRBV28 few TRBJ2-1 TRBD1
TGTGCCAGTAGTTCAGACATGATGAACACTGAAGCTTTCTTT CASSSDMMNTEAFF 14 TRBV19 few TRBJ1-1 -
TGTGCCAGCACCCAGCGAGGCTCCTACAATGAGCAGTTCTTC CASTQRGSYNEQFF 14 TRBV7-2 many TRBJ2-1 -
TGTGCCAGTAGTACGCCGACAGGGGGCCGGGATTCACCCCTCCACTTT CASSTPTGGRDSPLHF 16 TRBV19 many TRBJ1-6 TRBD1
TGTGCCAGCAAGGGCGGTAGCTCCTACGAGCAGTACTTC CASKGGSSYEQYF 13 TRBV28 - TRBJ2-7 -
TGTGCCAGTACTCAGACCCCTTTTGGACAATCTATTCAAGAGACCCAGTACTTC CASTQTPFGQSIQETQYF 18 TRBV19 many TRBJ2-5 -
TGTGCCAGCACCCTGCGGGGTCGCTCCTACGAGCAGTACTTC CASTLRGRSYEQYF 14 TRBV12-3/TRBV12-4 many TRBJ2-7 -
TGTGCCACCAGTATTGGACAGGGCAATCAGCCCCAGCATTTT CATSIGQGNQPQHF 14 TRBV15 - TRBJ1-5 TRBD1
TGCAGTGCTAGAAAGGCTAGCGGGAGTGATACGCAGTATTTT CSARKASGSDTQYF 14 TRBV20-1 many TRBJ2-3 TRBD2
TGCAGTGCGCCGACTAGCGGGAGGAGAGAGACCCAGTACTTC CSAPTSGRRETQYF 14 TRBV20-1 - TRBJ2-5 TRBD2
TGTGCCAGCAGACGACTAGCGCTCCCGGGGGTCTACGAGCAGTACTTC CASRRLALPGVYEQYF 16 TRBV6-2/TRBV6-3 once TRBJ2-7 TRBD2
TGCAGCGTTGACAGGGGGGGGACAGATACGCAGTATTTT CSVDRGGTDTQYF 13 TRBV29-1 few TRBJ2-3 -
TGTGCCAGCATGTTGGGAGATACGCAGTATTTT CASMLGDTQYF 11 TRBV6-1 few TRBJ2-3 -
TGTGCCAGCAGCCCGGGACAGCACACTGAAGCTTTCTTT CASSPGQHTEAFF 13 TRBV14 many TRBJ1-1 TRBD1
TGTGCCAGCAGTTACTCCCGGACAGGGGAATACGAGCAGTACTTC CASSYSRTGEYEQYF 15 TRBV6-5 many TRBJ2-7 TRBD1
TGTGCCAGCAGCCTTCCCACGGGGAAGATAGATGAGCAGTTCTTC CASSLPTGKIDEQFF 15 TRBV11-2 many TRBJ2-1 -
TGTGCCAGCAGCTCGGCCGTCAACCCCGAAGCTTTCTTT CASSSAVNPEAFF 13 TRBV7-8 many TRBJ1-1 -
TGTGCCAGCAGCAAAATTCAGGGATCCTACGAGCAGTACTTC CASSKIQGSYEQYF 14 TRBV12-3/TRBV12-4 - TRBJ2-7 -
TGTGCCAGCAGCTTCGGGACAGTCCAAGAGACCCAGTACTTC CASSFGTVQETQYF 14 TRBV7-9 many TRBJ2-5 TRBD1
TGTGCCAGCAGCTGGGACAGGACCTCCCGCTACACCTTC CASSWDRTSRYTF 13 TRBV12-3/TRBV12-4 - TRBJ1-2 TRBD1
TGTGCCAGCAGCGCAACAGGGGGCGCGGGCTATGGCTACACCTTC CASSATGGAGYGYTF 15 TRBV28 - TRBJ1-2 TRBD1
TGTGCCAGCAGTTTCCCAGCGGGATTTACGGCCGAGCAGTACTTC CASSFPAGFTAEQYF 15 TRBV28 - TRBJ2-7 TRBD2
TGTGCCAGCAGCTTAGCAAGGACTAGCGGGTCTTACAATGAGCAGTTCTTC CASSLARTSGSYNEQFF 17 TRBV7-2 many TRBJ2-1 TRBD2
TGTGCCAGCAAATGGACTAGGGGAAACAATGAGCAGTTCTTC CASKWTRGNNEQFF 14 TRBV28 - TRBJ2-1 TRBD2
TGCGCCAGCAGCCCTAGGGGGGGCCTCGAAGAGACCCAGTACTTC CASSPRGGLEETQYF 15 TRBV5-1 - TRBJ2-5 -
TGTGCCAGCAGTTTGGACAACAGGGGTTATGGCTACACCTTC CASSLDNRGYGYTF 14 TRBV28 many TRBJ1-2 TRBD1
TGCGCCAGCAGCTTGGACGTCGACACCGGGGAGCTGTTTTTT CASSLDVDTGELFF 14 TRBV5-1 few TRBJ2-2 -
TGTGCCAGCAGTCCAGGACAGACCCAGGGCTACACCTTC CASSPGQTQGYTF 13 TRBV12-3/TRBV12-4 many TRBJ1-2 -
TGTGCCAGCAGTTACGGGGTCCCCCAAGAGACCCAGAACTTC CASSYGVPQETQNF 14 TRBV6-6 once TRBJ2-5 -
TGTGCCAGCAGCTTTTGGTCAGGGGATACTTACGAGCAGTACTTC CASSFWSGDTYEQYF 15 TRBV7-9 many TRBJ2-7 -
TGTGCCAGCAGCTTAGTCATCGGAGTAGCTGGGGCCAACGTCCTGACTTTC CASSLVIGVAGANVLTF 17 TRBV7-2 medium-sized TRBJ2-6 -
TGTGCCAGCAGCGGGACAGGGTTCGTTCAGCCCCAGCATTTT CASSGTGFVQPQHF 14 TRBV6-2/TRBV6-3 few TRBJ1-5 TRBD1
TGTGCCAGTAAGTTCCGGGACGGTAATCAGCCCCAGCATTTT CASKFRDGNQPQHF 14 TRBV19 many TRBJ1-5 -
TGCAGTGCCCAGACTCAAAGGGGGACTGAAGCTTTCTTT CSAQTQRGTEAFF 13 TRBV20-1 few TRBJ1-1 -
TGTGCCAGCAGCTCGACAGGGGGCCAAGAGACCCAGTACTTC CASSSTGGQETQYF 14 TRBV7-6 many TRBJ2-5 TRBD1
TGTGCCAGCAGTAGGGCAGATACGCAGTATTTT CASSRADTQYF 11 TRBV6-1 many TRBJ2-3 -
TGTGCCAGCAGTTCCCTCAAATACGAGCAGTACTTC CASSSLKYEQYF 12 TRBV28 - TRBJ2-7 -
TGCAGTGCTAGAGGCCGCCGGGACAGGGAATTTTTATCTGGGGCCAACGTCCTGACTTTC CSARGRRDREFLSGANVLTF 20 TRBV20-1 - TRBJ2-6 TRBD1
TGTGCCACCAGCCCGGGCTTAGGCACTGAAGCTTTCTTT CATSPGLGTEAFF 13 TRBV15 few TRBJ1-1 -
TGTGCCAGCAGCTCCCCGGGGATAGCGATTCGGTACTTC CASSSPGIAIRYF 13 TRBV7-9 many TRBJ2-7 -
TGTGCCAGCAGTATCCGGGACAGTGGGTACGAGCAGTACTTC CASSIRDSGYEQYF 14 TRBV28 - TRBJ2-7 TRBD1
TGTGCCAGCGGACTATCAGGAGGGACTGAAGCTTTCTTT CASGLSGGTEAFF 13 TRBV12-3/TRBV12-4 - TRBJ1-1 -
TGTGCCATCAGTGAGAGGAGACTAGCGACTTCCTACAATGAGCAGTTCTTC CAISERRLATSYNEQFF 17 TRBV10-3 few TRBJ2-1 TRBD2
TGTGCCAGCAGCTGGGGACTCTCAATATGGGATGAGCAGTTCTTC CASSWGLSIWDEQFF 15 TRBV7-8 few TRBJ2-1 -
TGTGCCAGATCCTCCCTAGCGGGAGGCCGGAATGAGCAGTTCTTC CARSSLAGGRNEQFF 15 TRBV2 few TRBJ2-1 TRBD2
TGTGCCAGCAGCTTGGGAACAGGGGGCAAGAATGAAGCTTTCTTT CASSLGTGGKNEAFF 15 TRBV7-2 many TRBJ1-1 TRBD1
TGTGCCAGCAGTGAGACGCGAAACACCATATATTTT CASSETRNTIYF 12 TRBV2 few TRBJ1-3 -
TGTGCCAGCAGTGAATTCGGCGGTGCCTACGAGCAGTACTTC CASSEFGGAYEQYF 14 TRBV6-1 many TRBJ2-7 -
TGTGCCAGCAGTTACCGCGCGTCGTCTCGATCCTATAATTCACCCCTCCACTTT CASSYRASSRSYNSPLHF 18 TRBV6-5 few TRBJ1-6 -
TGTGCCAGCAGCCGGGGGGCGAGCAATCAGCCCCAGCATTTT CASSRGASNQPQHF 14 TRBV3-1 few TRBJ1-5 -
TGTGCCAGCAGCTCATATACTAGCGGGGGTAAACAAGAGACCCAGTACTTC CASSSYTSGGKQETQYF 17 TRBV7-2 many TRBJ2-5 TRBD2
TGCAGCGTCCTGGACAGGGTCCTTACAGATGAGCAGTTCTTC CSVLDRVLTDEQFF 14 TRBV29-1 few TRBJ2-1 TRBD1
TGTGCCACCCAGTCGGTTACGGGACAGGGGGGATACAATGAGCAGTTCTTC CATQSVTGQGGYNEQFF 17 TRBV24-1 few TRBJ2-1 TRBD1